The TCR beta chain under discussion was sequenced for a study of blood T cell repertoires in COVID-19 (dated by TCRdb to the early 2020s). For context, the study as a whole: Samples covering the acute and convalescent phases of COVID-19 were provided by collaborators in the United States, Italy and Spain. Nearly every sample came with metadata listing a de-identified subject ID, COVID-19 status, age in years and sex. Subjects who had been exposed to COVID-19, were actively infected with it, or had recovered from it provided the deeply sampled blood TCRbeta repertoires that made up the dataset. Where HLA class I and class II types were available, the types were taken from metadata supplied by the sample provider, not from assay-based typing. The repertoires were released in a freely available public database intended as a resource for research on the immune response to SARS-CoV-2. The prospective study material was composed of cDNA or gDNA derived from T cells, B-cell-depleted T cells, or PBMCs. Samples came from the ongoing ImmuneRACE study (first 160 participants) plus 1,254 subjects from 6 global collaborators. Study-level results and caveats: The amount of clinical and demographic metadata varied by source and participant and was provided uncurated.

Points on this clone: Its cognate antigen has yet to be identified. There are no base qualities to consult, and no much larger clone falls within one base.

TCRbeta CDR3 regions were amplified from genomic DNA using the immunoSEQ Assay, a bias-controlled multiplex PCR. Per the authors' processing: Within the assay, amplification of reference gene primers was used to estimate how many nucleated cells each sample contained. To quantify the absolute abundance of each unique TCRbeta CDR3 rearrangement, sequence reads were collapsed and filtered. Productive Simpson clonality was computed per sample as the square root of Simpson's diversity index over productive rearrangements. The immuneACCESS repertoire file appears here via TCRdb, limited to in-frame rearrangements. These files lack a portion of the clones; in checked studies, under half of the deficit traces to unresolved V genes, and the cause of the others is not known. V and J calls and clone size are as listed in that table; D and trimming were resolved from the DNA. Across this sample there are around 450,000 clones, with approximately 90% seen only once. Roughly 4.3% of the sample rests with the top ten.

Collaborating institutions collected whole blood in K2EDTA tubes following their own protocols. For TCRbeta analysis, collaborators shipped samples in one of three forms: frozen whole blood, isolated PBMCs, or DNA extracted from either of those sample types. This TCR came from a woman aged 30 to 39 with acute or convalescent COVID-19. The sample taken for sequencing was peripheral blood.

The nucleotide sequence is given as TGTGCCTGGAGTGTTTGGGGCAGCGAAGTCACAGATACGCAGTATTTT. The encoded protein is CAWSVWGSEVTDTQYF. This chain joins TRBV30 to TRBJ2-3, and the D gene may be TRBD1, 5 bases matching. Based on the germline V gene (reference sequence), the CDR1 and CDR2 sequences are GTSNPN and SVGIG. The CDR3 numbers 16 residues from cysteine through phenylalanine. Only the CDR3 DNA stays, 48 bases, in frame from base 1. The V end loses 0 bases and the J end loses 2 bases, and a stretch of 15 bases separates them.